The present T cell receptor beta chain was sequenced within a study of blood T cell repertoires in COVID-19 (dated by TCRdb to 2020 to 2021). Some background on the complete study: Samples from collaborators originated in the United States, Italy and Spain and spanned both the acute and convalescent phases of COVID-19. The prospective study material was composed of cDNA or gDNA derived from T cells, B-cell-depleted T cells, or PBMCs. The sample metadata nearly always contained a de-identified subject ID, COVID-19 status, age in years and sex. Where available, HLA class I and class II types were obtained from metadata supplied by the sample provider rather than from assay-based typing. Subjects who had been exposed to COVID-19, were actively infected with it, or had recovered from it provided the deeply sampled blood TCRbeta repertoires that made up the dataset. The repertoires were released in a freely available public database meant as a resource for research on the immune response to SARS-CoV-2. The samples were drawn from two sources: the first 160 participants of the ongoing ImmuneRACE study, and 1,000 to 1,500 subjects contributed by 6 global collaborators.

Trimming takes 5 bases from V and 10 bases from J, and the germline ends sit 21 bases apart. Its CDR3 holds 15 amino acids, cysteine through phenylalanine. Only the CDR3 DNA stays, 45 bases, in frame from base 1. The germline V gene sets CDR1 to SGHTA and CDR2 to FQGTGA. Comment on this clone: This receptor's antigen is unknown. Base qualities were left out, and no much larger clone turns up one base away.

Findings and caveats that apply to the study as a whole: The amount of clinical and demographic metadata varied by source and participant and was provided uncurated.

The collaborating institutions used their own protocols to collect whole blood in K2EDTA tubes. For TCRbeta analysis, collaborators shipped samples as frozen whole blood, isolated PBMCs, or DNA extracted from either of those sample types. TCRbeta CDR3 regions were amplified from genomic DNA by means of the immunoSEQ Assay, a bias-controlled multiplex PCR. In the original analysis: Nucleated cell counts per sample were estimated from amplification of reference gene primers within the assay. To quantify the absolute abundance of each unique TCRbeta CDR3 rearrangement, sequence reads were collapsed and filtered. For each sample, productive Simpson clonality was calculated by taking the square root of Simpson's diversity index across productive rearrangements. The table comes from immuneACCESS by way of TCRdb, which keeps in-frame sequences with V and J called. Part of the clones is missing from these tables; in studies checked, under half for an unresolved V gene and the rest for unknown reasons. V and J calls and clone size are as listed in that table; D and trimming were resolved from the DNA. This sample is represented by around 150,000 clones; around 87% of them were singletons. The ten most abundant clones make up 0.99% of the sample.

This chain is built from TRBV7-3 and TRBJ2-1; TRBD2 is perhaps the D gene, given 5 matching bases. This TCR derives from a man between 18 and 35 years old with acute or convalescent COVID-19. Sequenced input: peripheral blood. The CDR3 amino acid sequence is: CASSLGSTPRGEQFF. DNA sequence: TGTGCCAGCAGCCTGGGGTCGACTCCACGGGGAGAGCAGTTCTTC.